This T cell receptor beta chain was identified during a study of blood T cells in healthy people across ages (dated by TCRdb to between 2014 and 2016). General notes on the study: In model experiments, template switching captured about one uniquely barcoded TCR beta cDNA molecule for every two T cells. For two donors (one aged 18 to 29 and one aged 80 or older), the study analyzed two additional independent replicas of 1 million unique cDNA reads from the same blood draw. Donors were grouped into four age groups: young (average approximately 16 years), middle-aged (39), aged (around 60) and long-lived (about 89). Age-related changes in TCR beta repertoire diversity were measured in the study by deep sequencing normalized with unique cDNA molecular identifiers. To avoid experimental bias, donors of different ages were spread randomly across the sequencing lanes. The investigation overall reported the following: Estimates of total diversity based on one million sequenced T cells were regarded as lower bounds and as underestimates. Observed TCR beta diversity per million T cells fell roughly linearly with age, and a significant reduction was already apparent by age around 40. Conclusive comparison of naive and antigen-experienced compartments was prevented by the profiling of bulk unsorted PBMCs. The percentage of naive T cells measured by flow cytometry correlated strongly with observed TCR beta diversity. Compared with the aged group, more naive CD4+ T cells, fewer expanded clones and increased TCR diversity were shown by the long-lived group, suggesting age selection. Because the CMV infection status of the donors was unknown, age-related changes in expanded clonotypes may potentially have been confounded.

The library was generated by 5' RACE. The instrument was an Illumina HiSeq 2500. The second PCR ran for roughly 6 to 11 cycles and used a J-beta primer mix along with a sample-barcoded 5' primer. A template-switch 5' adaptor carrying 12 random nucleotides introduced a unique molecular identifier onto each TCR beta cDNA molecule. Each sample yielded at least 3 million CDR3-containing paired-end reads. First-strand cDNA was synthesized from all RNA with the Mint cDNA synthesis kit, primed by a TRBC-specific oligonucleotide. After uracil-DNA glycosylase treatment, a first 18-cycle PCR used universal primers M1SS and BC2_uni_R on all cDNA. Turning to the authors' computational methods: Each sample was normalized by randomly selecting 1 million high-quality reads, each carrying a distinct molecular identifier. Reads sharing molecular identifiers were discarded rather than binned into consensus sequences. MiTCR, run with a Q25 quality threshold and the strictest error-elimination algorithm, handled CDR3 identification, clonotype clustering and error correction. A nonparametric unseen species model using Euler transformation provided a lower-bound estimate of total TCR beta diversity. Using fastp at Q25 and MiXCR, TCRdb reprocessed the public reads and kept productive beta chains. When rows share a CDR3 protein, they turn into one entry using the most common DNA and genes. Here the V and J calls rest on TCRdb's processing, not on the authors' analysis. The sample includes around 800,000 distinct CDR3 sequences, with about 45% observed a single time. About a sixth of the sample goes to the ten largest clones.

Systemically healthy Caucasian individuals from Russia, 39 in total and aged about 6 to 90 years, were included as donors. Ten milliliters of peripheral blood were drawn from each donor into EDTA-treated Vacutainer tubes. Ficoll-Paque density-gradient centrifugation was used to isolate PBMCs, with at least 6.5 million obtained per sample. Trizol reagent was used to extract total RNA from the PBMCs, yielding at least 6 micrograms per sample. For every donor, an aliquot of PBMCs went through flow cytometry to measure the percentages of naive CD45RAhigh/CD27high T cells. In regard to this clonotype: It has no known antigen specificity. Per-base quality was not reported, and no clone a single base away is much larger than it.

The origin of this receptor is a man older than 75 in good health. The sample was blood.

The sequence in DNA is TGTGCCAGCAGTTTAGCAGGGTCGGTTACCCAAGAGACCCAGTACTTC. Translated, this is CASSLAGSVTQETQYF. In this chain, TRBV12-3 or TRBV12-4 is recombined with TRBJ2-5, with the identity of the D gene unclear. V lost 0 bases and J lost 1 base; the stretch between them is 12 bases long. From cysteine to phenylalanine, the CDR3 is 16 amino acids long. Kept here is only the CDR3 DNA, which spans 48 bases and is read in frame from base 1.